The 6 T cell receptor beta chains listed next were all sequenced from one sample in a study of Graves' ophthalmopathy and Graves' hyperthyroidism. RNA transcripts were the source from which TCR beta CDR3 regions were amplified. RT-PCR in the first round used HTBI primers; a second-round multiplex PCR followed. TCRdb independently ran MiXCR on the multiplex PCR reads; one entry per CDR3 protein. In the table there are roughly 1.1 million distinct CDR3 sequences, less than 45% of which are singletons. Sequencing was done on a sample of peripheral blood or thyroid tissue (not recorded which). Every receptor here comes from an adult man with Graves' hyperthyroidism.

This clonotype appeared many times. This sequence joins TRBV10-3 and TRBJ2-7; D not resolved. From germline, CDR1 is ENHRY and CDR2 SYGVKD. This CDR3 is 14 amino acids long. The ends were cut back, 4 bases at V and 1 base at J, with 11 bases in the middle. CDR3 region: CAISAGGSSYEQYF. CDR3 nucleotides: TGTGCCATCAGTGCGGGCGGCAGTTCCTACGAGCAGTACTTC.

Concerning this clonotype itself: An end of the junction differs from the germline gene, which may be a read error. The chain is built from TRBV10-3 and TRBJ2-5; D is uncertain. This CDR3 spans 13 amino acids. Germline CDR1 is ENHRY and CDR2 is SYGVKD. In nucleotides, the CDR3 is TGTGCCAGCAGTTTATTGGCCAGAGAGACCCAGTGCTTC. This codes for CASSLLARETQCF.

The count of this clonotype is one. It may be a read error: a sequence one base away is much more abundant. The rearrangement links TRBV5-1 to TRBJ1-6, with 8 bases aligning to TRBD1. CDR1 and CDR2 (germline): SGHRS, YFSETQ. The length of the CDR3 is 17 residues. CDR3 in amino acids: CASSFASGQGYSSPLHF. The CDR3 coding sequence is TGCGCCAGCAGCTTCGCCTCCGGACAGGGCTATAGTTCACCCCTCCACTTT.

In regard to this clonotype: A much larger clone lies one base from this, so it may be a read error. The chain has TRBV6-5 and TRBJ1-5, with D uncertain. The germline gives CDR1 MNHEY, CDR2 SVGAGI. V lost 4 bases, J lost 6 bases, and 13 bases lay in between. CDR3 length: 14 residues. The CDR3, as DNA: TGTGCCAGCAGTTCGTACAAAGGCAGTCAGCCCCAGCATTTT. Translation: CASSSYKGSQPQHF.

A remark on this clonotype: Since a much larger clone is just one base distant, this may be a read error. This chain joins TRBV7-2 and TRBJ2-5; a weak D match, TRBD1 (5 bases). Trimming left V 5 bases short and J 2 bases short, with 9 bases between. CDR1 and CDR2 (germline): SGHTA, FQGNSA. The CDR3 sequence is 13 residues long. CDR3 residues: CASSPWTQETQYF. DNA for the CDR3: TGTGCCAGCAGCCCCTGGACACAAGAGACCCAGTACTTC.

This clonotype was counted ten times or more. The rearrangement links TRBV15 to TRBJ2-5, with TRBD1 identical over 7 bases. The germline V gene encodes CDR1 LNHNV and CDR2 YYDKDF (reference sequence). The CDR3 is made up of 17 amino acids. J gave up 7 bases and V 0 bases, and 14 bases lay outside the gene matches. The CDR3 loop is CATSRDRQGPVGVTQYF. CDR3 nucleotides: TGTGCCACCAGCAGAGACCGACAGGGCCCTGTGGGAGTGACCCAGTACTTC.